A single sample gave rise to the 20 T cell receptor beta chains below, sequenced in a study of T cell changes during pregnancy in multiple sclerosis. Assay used: immunoSEQ multiplex PCR; TCRdb lists only in-frame clones, some missing. The table shows about 34,000 clones, with 85% to 90% occurring only once. This specimen was CD8+ T cells from peripheral blood mononuclear cells, taken after pregnancy. These receptors all come from a female donor with multiple sclerosis, enrolled in a pregnancy study.

The chain employs TRBV4-1 and TRBJ1-1; 10 bases fit TRBD1. V lost 0 bases, J lost 5 bases, and 3 bases stayed unmatched. This CDR3 is built from 15 residues. In germline, CDR1 is MGHRA, CDR2 YSYEKL. CDR3 residues: CASSQEGQGRTEAFF. In nucleotides, the CDR3 is TGCGCCAGCAGCCAAGAGGGACAGGGGCGGACTGAAGCTTTCTTT.

The chain uses TRBV5-1 and TRBJ1-1, with 7 bases identical to TRBD1. The V and J ends lost 5 bases and 4 bases, in that order; junction bases with no gene match: 5. The CDR3 has 13 amino acids. Germline V gene lookup returns CDR1 SGHRS and CDR2 YFSETQ. CDR3 region: CASRPDRATEAFF. The CDR3 region has the DNA TGCGCCAGCAGACCAGACAGGGCCACTGAAGCTTTCTTT.

The CDR3 protein is CASSLEGGAPPKETQYF. The DNA for the CDR3 is TGTGCCAGCAGCTTGGAGGGGGGGGCACCCCCTAAAGAGACCCAGTACTTC. J is TRBJ2-5 and V is TRBV5-8; a weak D match, TRBD2 (7 bases). This CDR3 contains 17 residues. V lost 0 bases to trimming and J lost 3 bases, with 18 bases between them. Germline CDR1 is SGHTS and CDR2 is YDEGEE.

The rearrangement joins TRBV9 to TRBJ1-1; the match to TRBD1 covers 7 bases. CDR3 length: 15 amino acids. V was pared by 4 bases and J by 1 base, with 7 bases of the junction left unmatched. CDR1 SGDLS and CDR2 YYNGEE come from the germline V gene. Here the CDR3 reads CASSLSGTANTEAFF. In nucleotides, the CDR3 is TGTGCCAGCAGCCTCTCTGGGACAGCGAACACTGAAGCTTTCTTT.

This chain links TRBV14 with TRBJ2-1; TRBD2 matches at 8 bases. Germline V gives CDR1 SGHDN, CDR2 FVKESK. The CDR3 length is 15 residues. With V trimmed by 1 base and J by 10 bases, 9 bases remained unmatched. CDR3 bases: TGTGCCAGCAGCCAAGTCGCGGGGGGACACAGGGAGCAGTTCTTC. Protein: CASSQVAGGHREQFF.

The chain recombines TRBV9 with TRBJ1-1, with D maybe TRBD1 (5 bases). V lost 0 bases to trimming and J lost 1 base, with 10 bases between them. CDR3 length: 15 amino acids. Germline V CDR1 and CDR2: SGDLS, YYNGEE. The CDR3 DNA reads TGTGCCAGCAGCGTAGTCCTGACAGCGAACACTGAAGCTTTCTTT. This translates into CASSVVLTANTEAFF.

The chain has TRBV4-3 and TRBJ2-1; D is possibly TRBD2 (6 bases). The CDR3 has 15 amino acids. Germline values: CDR1 LGHNA, CDR2 YSLEER. V was trimmed by 6 bases and J by 5 bases, leaving 17 bases between them. In DNA form, the CDR3 reads TGCGCCAGCAGACAATACGGGAGCGATAACAATGAGCAGTTCTTC. Translating it yields CASRQYGSDNNEQFF.

The chain couples TRBV7-8 to TRBJ2-2, with 9 positions matching TRBD1. Per the germline V gene, CDR1 is SGHVS and CDR2 is FQNEAQ. V lost 1 base, J lost 3 bases, and 0 bases stayed unmatched. The CDR3 sequence is 15 residues long. The CDR3: CASSLGTGDTGELFF. CDR3 nucleotides: TGTGCCAGCAGCTTAGGGACAGGGGACACCGGGGAGCTGTTTTTT.

The chain carries TRBV27 and TRBJ2-2; D possibly corresponds to TRBD1 (5 bases). This CDR3 has 16 amino acids. V was pared by 6 bases and J by 5 bases, with 19 bases between. Germline lookup yields CDR1 MNHEY and CDR2 SMNVEV (reference sequence). CDR3 sequence: CASRSQGGWPTGELFF. The CDR3 bases are TGTGCCAGCAGGTCTCAGGGCGGCTGGCCTACCGGGGAGCTGTTTTTT.

V is TRBV7-2 and J is TRBJ2-1; 9 positions agree with TRBD2. In germline, CDR1 is SGHTA, CDR2 FQGNSA. Germline trimming cut 5 bases from V and 0 bases from J; bases unmatched to any gene: 5. The CDR3 extends over 16 amino acids. CDR3 DNA sequence: TGTGCCAGCAGCCCTGGACTAGCGAGCTCCTACAATGAGCAGTTCTTC. Translated: CASSPGLASSYNEQFF. The full variable domain, completed using reference TRBV7-2 and TRBJ2-1, is GAGVSQSPSNKVTEKGKDVELRCDPISGHTALYWYRQSLGQGLEFLIYFQGNSAPDKSGLPSDRFSAERTGGSVSTLTIQRTQQEDSAVYLCASSPGLASSYNEQFFGPGTRLTVL.

The chain has TRBV19 and TRBJ2-2, with 10 bases aligning to TRBD2. V was clipped by 10 bases and J by 5 bases; unmatched bases: 10. The CDR3 contains 15 residues. CDR1 and CDR2 (germline): LNHDA, SQIVND (reference sequence). The CDR3 nucleotides are TGTGCCACTCCCGCGAGCGGGGGGGAAACCGGGGAGCTGTTTTTT. It translates to CATPASGGETGELFF.

This chain joins TRBV9 and TRBJ2-2; D not certain. Trimming pared 2 bases from V and 2 bases from J, leaving 10 bases between. The CDR3 is 15 amino acids. Per the germline V gene, CDR1 is SGDLS and CDR2 is YYNGEE. The CDR3 loop reads CASSVALSNTGELFF. The CDR3 nucleotides are TGTGCCAGCAGCGTGGCCCTCTCCAACACCGGGGAGCTGTTTTTT.

CDR3 loop: CASSRRTGRYGYTF. CDR3 DNA: TGTGCCAGCAGTCGCCGGACAGGCCGCTATGGCTACACCTTC. The rearrangement joins TRBV6-5 to TRBJ1-2; TRBD1 matches at 7 bases. There are 14 residues in the CDR3. The germline CDR1 and CDR2 sequences are MNHEY and SVGAGI. The V gene end was trimmed by 5 bases and the J gene end by 4 bases; junction bases not matched to a gene: 7.

In its sample, this clone was seen once. The CDR3 reads CASSELAGAPNEQFF. Written as DNA, the CDR3 is TGTGCCAGCAGTGAACTAGCGGGGGCCCCCAATGAGCAGTTCTTC. The chain has TRBV6-1 and TRBJ2-1; TRBD2 matches at 10 bases. The CDR3 extends over 15 amino acids. Germline trimming cut 2 bases from V and 6 bases from J; bases unmatched to any gene: 4. Germline-derived CDR1 and CDR2 are MNHNS and SASEGT.

V usage is TRBV29-1 and J usage is TRBJ2-1; tentative D call: TRBD2 (7 bases). The germline V gene has CDR1 SQVTM and CDR2 ANQGSEA. The V gene lost 4 bases and the J gene lost 9 bases, with 13 bases spanning the gap. CDR3 length equals 12 residues. CDR3 in amino acids: CSVVGGGGEQFF. CDR3 in DNA: TGCAGCGTTGTGGGGGGGGGCGGTGAGCAGTTCTTC.

The J gene is TRBJ2-3, the V gene TRBV11-1, with TRBD1 matching 8 bases. The CDR3 has 13 residues. J lost 4 bases, V lost 5 bases, and 2 bases had no gene match. Germline V gene sequence: CDR1 SGHAT, CDR2 FQDESV (reference sequence). As DNA, the CDR3 is TGTGCCAGCAGCGACAGGGGCGCAGATACGCAGTATTTT. The encoded protein is CASSDRGADTQYF.

The V and J genes are TRBV10-2 and TRBJ2-7, with TRBD1 identical over 12 bases. The CDR3 consists of 16 residues. The germline V gene has CDR1 WSHSY and CDR2 SAAADI. The V and J ends lost 7 bases and 5 bases, in that order; junction bases with no gene match: 12. The CDR3, as DNA: TGCGCCAGCAACAGTCCGGGACAGGGGGCGATCGACGAGCAGTACTTC. Amino acids: CASNSPGQGAIDEQYF.

The genes are TRBV4-1 and TRBJ2-7; 9 bases map to TRBD1. The CDR3 is 17 amino acids. Germline V gene data show CDR1 as MGHRA and CDR2 as YSYEKL. The V gene end was trimmed by 0 bases and the J gene end by 2 bases; junction bases not matched to a gene: 8. CDR3: CASSQEPPGQGAYEQYF. In nucleotides, the CDR3 is TGCGCCAGCAGCCAAGAACCCCCGGGACAGGGAGCCTACGAGCAGTACTTC.

The rearrangement joins TRBV4-2 to TRBJ2-1; D possibly corresponds to TRBD1 (6 bases). CDR1 and CDR2 from the germline V gene are LGHNA and YNFKEQ. The length of the CDR3 is 15 residues. The V end was cut by 6 bases, the J end by 7 bases, with 19 bases between. The CDR3: CASRQGTGEINEQFF. The CDR3 DNA follows: TGTGCCAGCAGACAGGGCACCGGGGAAATAAATGAGCAGTTCTTC.

The rearrangement joins TRBV7-9 to TRBJ2-3, with D possibly matching TRBD2 (7 bases). The CDR3 consists of 17 residues. The V gene's germline CDR1 is SEHNR and CDR2 FQNEAQ (reference sequence). V dropped 5 bases and J dropped 1 base, with 19 bases sitting between them. For the CDR3, the DNA is TGTGCCAGCAGCCCCGCCCACTCGCGGGGGCGCACAGATACGCAGTATTTT. This sequence encodes CASSPAHSRGRTDTQYF.